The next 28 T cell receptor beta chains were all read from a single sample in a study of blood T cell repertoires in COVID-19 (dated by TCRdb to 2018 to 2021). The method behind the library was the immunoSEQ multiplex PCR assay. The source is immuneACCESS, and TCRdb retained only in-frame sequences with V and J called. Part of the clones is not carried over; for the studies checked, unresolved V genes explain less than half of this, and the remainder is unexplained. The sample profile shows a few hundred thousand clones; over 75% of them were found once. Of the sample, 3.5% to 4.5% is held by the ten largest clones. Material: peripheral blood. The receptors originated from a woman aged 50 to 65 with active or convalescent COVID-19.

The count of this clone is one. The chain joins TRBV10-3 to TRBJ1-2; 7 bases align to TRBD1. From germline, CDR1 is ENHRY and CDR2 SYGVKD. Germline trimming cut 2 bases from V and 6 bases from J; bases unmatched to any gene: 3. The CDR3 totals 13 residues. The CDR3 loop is CAISEGRGNGYTF. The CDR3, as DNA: TGTGCCATCAGTGAGGGCAGGGGGAATGGCTACACCTTC.

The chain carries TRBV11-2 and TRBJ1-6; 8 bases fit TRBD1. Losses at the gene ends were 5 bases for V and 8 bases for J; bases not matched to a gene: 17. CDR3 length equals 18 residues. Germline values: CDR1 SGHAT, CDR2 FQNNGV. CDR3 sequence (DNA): TGTGCCAGCAGCCGGCGGGCAGGGGGCGAAGTTCCCTATTCACCCCTCCACTTT. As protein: CASSRRAGGEVPYSPLHF. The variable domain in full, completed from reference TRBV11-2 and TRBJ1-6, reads EAGVAQSPRYKIIEKRQSVAFWCNPISGHATLYWYQQILGQGPKLLIQFQNNGVVDDSQLPKDRFSAERLKGVDSTLKIQPAKLEDSAVYLCASSRRAGGEVPYSPLHFGNGTRLTVT.

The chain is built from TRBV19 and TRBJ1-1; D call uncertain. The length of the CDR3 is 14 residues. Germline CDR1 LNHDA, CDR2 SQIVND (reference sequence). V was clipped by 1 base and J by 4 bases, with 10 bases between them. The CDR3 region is CASSIAAVLTEAFF. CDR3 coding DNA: TGTGCCAGTAGTATAGCAGCGGTTCTCACTGAAGCTTTCTTT.

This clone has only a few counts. This CDR3 is CASSDTTDREDTEAFF. CDR3 nucleotides: TGTGCCAGTAGCGATACAACGGACAGGGAAGACACTGAAGCTTTCTTT. This sequence joins TRBV19 and TRBJ1-1; 8 bases are shared with TRBD1. Germline V gene sequence: CDR1 LNHDA, CDR2 SQIVND (reference sequence). After removal of 6 bases from V and 3 bases from J, the junction contained 12 bases not matched to a gene. CDR3 length: 16 amino acids.

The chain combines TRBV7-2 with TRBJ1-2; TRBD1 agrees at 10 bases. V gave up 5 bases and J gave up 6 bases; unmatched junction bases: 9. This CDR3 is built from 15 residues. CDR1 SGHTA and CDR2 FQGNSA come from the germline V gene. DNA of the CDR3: TGTGCCAGCAGCACTCCGGGACAGGGGCGGGATGGCTACACCTTC. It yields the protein CASSTPGQGRDGYTF.

CDR3 region: CASSSQGDMSQHF. DNA of the CDR3: TGCGCCAGCAGCTCCCAGGGGGATATGTCCCAGCATTTT. This chain connects TRBV5-1 to TRBJ1-5; 7 nucleotides match TRBD1. Germline loops: CDR1 SGHRS, CDR2 YFSETQ. The CDR3 covers 13 residues. V shed 3 bases and J 11 bases; nucleotides not matched to a gene: 8.

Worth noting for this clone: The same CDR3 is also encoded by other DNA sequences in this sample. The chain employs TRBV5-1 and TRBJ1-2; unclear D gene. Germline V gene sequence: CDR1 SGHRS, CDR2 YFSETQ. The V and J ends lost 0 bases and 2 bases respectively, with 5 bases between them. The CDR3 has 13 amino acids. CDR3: CASSLGANYGYTF. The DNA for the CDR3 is TGCGCCAGCAGCTTGGGAGCCAACTATGGCTACACCTTC.

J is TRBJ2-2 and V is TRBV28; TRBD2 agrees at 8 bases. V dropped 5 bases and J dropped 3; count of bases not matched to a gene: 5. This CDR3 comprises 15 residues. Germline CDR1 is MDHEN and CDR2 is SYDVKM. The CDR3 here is CASSPGLEDTGELFF. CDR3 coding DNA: TGTGCCAGCAGTCCGGGACTAGAGGACACCGGGGAGCTGTTTTTT.

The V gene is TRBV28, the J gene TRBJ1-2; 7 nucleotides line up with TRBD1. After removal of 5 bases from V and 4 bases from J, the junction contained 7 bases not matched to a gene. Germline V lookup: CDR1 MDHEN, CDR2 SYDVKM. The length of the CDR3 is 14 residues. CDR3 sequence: CASSVPGQPYGYTF. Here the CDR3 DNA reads TGTGCCAGCAGTGTCCCGGGACAGCCCTATGGCTACACCTTC.

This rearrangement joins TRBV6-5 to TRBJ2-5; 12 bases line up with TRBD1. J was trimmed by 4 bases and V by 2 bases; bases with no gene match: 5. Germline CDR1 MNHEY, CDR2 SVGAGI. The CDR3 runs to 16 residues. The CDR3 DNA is TGTGCCAGCAGTTACGCCGGGACAGGGGGCGCAGAGACCCAGTACTTC. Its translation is CASSYAGTGGAETQYF.

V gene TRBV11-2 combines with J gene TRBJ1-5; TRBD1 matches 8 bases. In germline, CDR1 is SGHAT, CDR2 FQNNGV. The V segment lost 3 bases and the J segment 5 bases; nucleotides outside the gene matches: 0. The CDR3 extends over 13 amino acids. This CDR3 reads CASSLTGDQPQHF. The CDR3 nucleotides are TGTGCCAGCAGCTTGACAGGGGATCAGCCCCAGCATTTT.

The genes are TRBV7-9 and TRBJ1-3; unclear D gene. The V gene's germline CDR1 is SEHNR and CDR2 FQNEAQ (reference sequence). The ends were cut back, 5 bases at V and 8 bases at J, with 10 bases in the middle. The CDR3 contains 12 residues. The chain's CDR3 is CASSPKLDTIYF. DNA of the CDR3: TGTGCCAGCAGCCCGAAGCTGGACACCATATATTTT.

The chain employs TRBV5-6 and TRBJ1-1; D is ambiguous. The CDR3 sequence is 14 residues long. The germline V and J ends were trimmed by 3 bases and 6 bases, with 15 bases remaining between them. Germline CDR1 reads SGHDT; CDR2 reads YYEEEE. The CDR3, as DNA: TGTGCCAGCAGCTCCCAGAGACTGATAGCTGAAGCTTTCTTT. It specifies CASSSQRLIAEAFF.

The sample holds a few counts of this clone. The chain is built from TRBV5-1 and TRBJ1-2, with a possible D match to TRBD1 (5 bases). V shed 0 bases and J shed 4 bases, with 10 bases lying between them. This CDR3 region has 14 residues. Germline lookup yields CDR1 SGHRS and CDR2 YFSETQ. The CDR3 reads CASSLVREGYGYTF. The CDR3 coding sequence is TGCGCCAGCAGCTTGGTCAGGGAGGGCTATGGCTACACCTTC.

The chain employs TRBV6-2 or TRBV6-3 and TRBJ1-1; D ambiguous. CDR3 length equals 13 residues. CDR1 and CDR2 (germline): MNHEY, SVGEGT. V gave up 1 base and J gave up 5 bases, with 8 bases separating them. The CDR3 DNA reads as TGTGCCAGCAGTTACTTCCAGACTACTGAAGCTTTCTTT. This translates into CASSYFQTTEAFF.

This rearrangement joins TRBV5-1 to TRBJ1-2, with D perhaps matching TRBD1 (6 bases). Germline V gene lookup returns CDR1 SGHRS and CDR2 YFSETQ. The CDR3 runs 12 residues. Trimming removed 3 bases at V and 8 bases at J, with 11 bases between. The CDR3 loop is CASSSQGMGYTF. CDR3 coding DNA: TGCGCCAGCAGCTCCCAGGGGATGGGCTACACCTTC.

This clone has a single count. The DNA of the CDR3 is TGTGCCAGCAGCCAGAAGCGGGGGGCCTACAATGAGCAGTTCTTC. Protein: CASSQKRGAYNEQFF. The chain uses TRBV11-2 and TRBJ2-1, with TRBD2 matching 9 bases. V was clipped by 5 bases and J by 2 bases; unmatched bases: 4. The germline CDR1 and CDR2 sequences are SGHAT and FQNNGV. The CDR3 length is 15 residues.

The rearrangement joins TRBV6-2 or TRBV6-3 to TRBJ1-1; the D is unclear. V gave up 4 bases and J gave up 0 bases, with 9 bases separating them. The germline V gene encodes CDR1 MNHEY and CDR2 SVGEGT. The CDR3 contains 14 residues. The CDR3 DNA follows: TGTGCCAGCAGTTCTATGAGGGTGAACACTGAAGCTTTCTTT. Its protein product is CASSSMRVNTEAFF.

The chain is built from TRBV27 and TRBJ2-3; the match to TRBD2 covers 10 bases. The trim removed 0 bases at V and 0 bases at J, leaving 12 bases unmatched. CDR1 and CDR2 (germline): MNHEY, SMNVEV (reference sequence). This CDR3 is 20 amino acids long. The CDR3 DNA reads TGTGCCAGCAGTTTATCGGCCAGGGTATTTAGCGGGAGGAGCACAGATACGCAGTATTTT. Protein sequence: CASSLSARVFSGRSTDTQYF.

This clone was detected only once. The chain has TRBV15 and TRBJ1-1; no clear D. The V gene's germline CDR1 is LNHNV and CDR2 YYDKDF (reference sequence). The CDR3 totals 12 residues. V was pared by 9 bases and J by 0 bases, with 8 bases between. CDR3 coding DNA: TGTGCCACTAGCCTTATGAACACTGAAGCTTTCTTT. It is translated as CATSLMNTEAFF.

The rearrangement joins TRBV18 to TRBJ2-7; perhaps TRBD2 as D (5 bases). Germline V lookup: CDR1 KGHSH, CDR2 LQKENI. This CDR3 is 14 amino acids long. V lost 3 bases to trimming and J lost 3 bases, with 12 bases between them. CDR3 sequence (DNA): TGTGCCAGCTCACCCGGACTGCCCTTCTACGAGCAGTACTTC. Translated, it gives CASSPGLPFYEQYF.

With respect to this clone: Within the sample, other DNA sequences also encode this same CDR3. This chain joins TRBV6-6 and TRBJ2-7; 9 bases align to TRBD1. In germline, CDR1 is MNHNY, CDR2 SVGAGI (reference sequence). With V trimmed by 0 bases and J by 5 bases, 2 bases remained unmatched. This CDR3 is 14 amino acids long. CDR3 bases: TGTGCCAGCAGTTACTCGGGACAGGGCGACGAGCAGTACTTC. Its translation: CASSYSGQGDEQYF.

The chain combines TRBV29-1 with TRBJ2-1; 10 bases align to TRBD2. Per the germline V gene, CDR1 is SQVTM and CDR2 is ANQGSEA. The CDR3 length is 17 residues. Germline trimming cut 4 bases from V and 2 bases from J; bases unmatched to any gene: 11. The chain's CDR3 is CSVVGGSGGLTYNEQFF. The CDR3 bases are TGCAGCGTTGTTGGCGGTAGCGGGGGGTTGACCTACAATGAGCAGTTCTTC.

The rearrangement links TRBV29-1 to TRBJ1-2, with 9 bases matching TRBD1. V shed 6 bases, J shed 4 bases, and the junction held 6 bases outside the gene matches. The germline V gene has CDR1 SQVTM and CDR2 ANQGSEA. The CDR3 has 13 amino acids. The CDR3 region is CSVEKTGGYGYTF. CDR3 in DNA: TGCAGCGTCGAAAAGACAGGGGGCTATGGCTACACCTTC. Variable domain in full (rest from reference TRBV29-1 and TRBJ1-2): SAVISQKPSRDICQRGTSLTIQCQVDSQVTMMFWYRQQPGQSLTLIATANQGSEATYESGFVIDKFPISRPNLTFSTLTVSNMSPEDSSIYLCSVEKTGGYGYTFGSGTRLTVV.

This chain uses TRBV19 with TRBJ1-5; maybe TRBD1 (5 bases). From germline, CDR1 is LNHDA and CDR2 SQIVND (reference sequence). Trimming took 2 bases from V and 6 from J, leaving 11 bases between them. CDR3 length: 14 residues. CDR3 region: CASSILYGGQPQHF. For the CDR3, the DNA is TGTGCCAGTAGTATACTTTACGGGGGTCAGCCCCAGCATTTT.

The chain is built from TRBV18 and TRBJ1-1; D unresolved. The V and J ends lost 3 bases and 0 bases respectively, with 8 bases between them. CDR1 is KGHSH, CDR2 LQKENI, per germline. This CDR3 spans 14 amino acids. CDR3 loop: CASSPVQVNTEAFF. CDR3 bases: TGTGCCAGCTCACCCGTTCAGGTGAACACTGAAGCTTTCTTT.

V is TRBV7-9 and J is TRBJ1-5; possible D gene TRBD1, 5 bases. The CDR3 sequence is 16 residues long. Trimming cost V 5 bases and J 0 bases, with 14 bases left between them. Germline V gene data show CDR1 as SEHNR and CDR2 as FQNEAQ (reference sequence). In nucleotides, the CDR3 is TGTGCCAGCAGCATTCTCGGGGGATATAGCAATCAGCCCCAGCATTTT. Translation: CASSILGGYSNQPQHF. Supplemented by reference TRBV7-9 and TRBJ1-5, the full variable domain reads DTGVSQNPRHKITKRGQNVTFRCDPISEHNRLYWYRQTLGQGPEFLTYFQNEAQLEKSRLLSDRFSAERPKGSFSTLEIQRTEQGDSAMYLCASSILGGYSNQPQHFGDGTRLSIL.

The CDR3 coding sequence is TGTGCCAGCTCGGCAGGGCGCCTCTATGGCTACACCTTC. Encoded protein: CASSAGRLYGYTF. This chain joins TRBV12-3 or TRBV12-4 and TRBJ1-2; a possible D gene is TRBD1 (5 bases). The CDR3 totals 13 residues. The ends were cut back, 8 bases at V and 4 bases at J, with 14 bases in the middle.